The 21 T cell receptor beta chains below were found in one sample sequenced in a study of blood T cells in healthy people across ages. Together with a sample-barcoded 5' primer, a J-beta primer mix was included in a second PCR lasting about 6 to 11 cycles. TCRdb re-called the 5' RACE reads through MiXCR, storing one row per CDR3 protein. The sample lists about 720,000 distinct CDR3 sequences; roughly 25% were seen once. This sample was also put to use in a study of T cells of mothers and their children.

What was sequenced was blood. The receptors come from a boy between 10 and 17 years old in good health.

Ten or more counts support this clonotype. The chain has TRBV7-8 and TRBJ1-4; D might be TRBD1 (6 bases). In germline, CDR1 is SGHVS, CDR2 FQNEAQ. This CDR3 spans 16 amino acids. Trimming left V 5 bases short and J 5 bases short, with 18 bases between. CDR3 protein: CASSPPGGTSNEKLFF. CDR3 nucleotide sequence: TGTGCCAGCAGCCCTCCAGGTGGGACAAGCAATGAAAAACTGTTTTTT.

The chain has TRBV7-9 and TRBJ2-5, with D perhaps TRBD1 or TRBD2 (6 bases each). The CDR3 extends over 14 amino acids. Trimming took off 3 bases at V and 5 bases at J, with 13 bases between the two ends. In germline, CDR1 is SEHNR, CDR2 FQNEAQ (reference sequence). The CDR3 bases are TGTGCCAGCAGCTTCCCGGGGGCACGGGAGACCCAGTACTTC. This encodes CASSFPGARETQYF.

This clonotype was found a few times. This chain links TRBV4-1 with TRBJ2-5; D is perhaps TRBD2 (6 bases). Gene TRBJ2-7 matches the end of the DNA better, so the J call may be wrong. The CDR3 covers 16 residues. Germline values: CDR1 MGHRA, CDR2 YSYEKL. The CDR3 nucleotides are TGCGCCAGCAGCCAAGATGCGGGGCAGACCAACTACGAGCAGTACTTC. It codes for CASSQDAGQTNYEQYF.

The chain couples TRBV14 to TRBJ1-2; 8 bases map to TRBD1. Germline V CDR1 and CDR2: SGHDN, FVKESK. The CDR3 has 15 residues. V lost 3 bases, J lost 5 bases, and 8 bases stayed unmatched. CDR3 nucleotides: TGTGCCAGCAGCCATCGGACAGGGTTGAAGTATGGCTACACCTTC. Its protein is CASSHRTGLKYGYTF.

In regard to this clonotype: The junction departs from the called germline gene at one end, perhaps through a read error. J is TRBJ2-3 and V is TRBV28; 11 positions agree with TRBD2. The CDR3 loop spans 15 amino acids. Per the germline V gene, CDR1 is MDHEN and CDR2 is SYDVKM. CDR3 bases: TGTGCCAGCAGCCACAGACTAGCGGGATCAGATACACAGTATTTT. Its protein is CASSHRLAGSDTQYF.

A remark on this clonotype: Germline and junction disagree at one end, which may indicate a read error. This chain uses TRBV3-1 with TRBJ2-3; 8 positions match TRBD1. CDR1 and CDR2 from the germline V gene are LGHDT and YNNKEL (reference sequence). The CDR3 sequence is 15 residues long. The CDR3 sequence is CASSPRDRRTGTQYF. The DNA for the CDR3 is TGTGCCAGCAGCCCCCGGGACAGGCGCACAGGTACGCAGTATTTT.

There are a few counts of this clonotype. The chain links TRBV20-1 to TRBJ2-5; 16 positions agree with TRBD2. The J call is in doubt because the DNA end fits TRBJ2-1 better. From germline, CDR1 is DFQATT and CDR2 SNEGSKA (reference sequence). The CDR3 is 16 residues long. This CDR3 is CSASSPGLAGGREQFF. For the CDR3, the DNA is TGCAGTGCTAGTAGCCCGGGACTAGCGGGGGGGCGGGAGCAGTTCTTC.

The genes are TRBV4-3 and TRBJ2-7; TRBD1 aligns across 8 bases. Trimming removed 2 bases from V and 0 bases from J; junction bases left unmatched: 6. Looked up from germline, CDR1 is LGHNA and CDR2 is YSLEER. The CDR3 has 16 amino acids. In DNA form, the CDR3 reads TGCGCCAGCAGCCAACTAGACAGGGGCGTCTCCTACGAGCAGTACTTC. Translation gives CASSQLDRGVSYEQYF.

The DNA for the CDR3 is TGCAGCGTTGAAGTCCAGGGGGCCGAGACTGAAGCTTTCTTT. This sequence encodes CSVEVQGAETEAFF. The chain combines TRBV29-1 with TRBJ1-1, with 8 positions matching TRBD1. Germline V gene sequence: CDR1 SQVTM, CDR2 ANQGSEA. The CDR3 runs 14 residues. Unmatched junction bases numbered 6, after V lost 1 base and J lost 5 bases. The full variable domain, with the rest looked up from reference TRBV29-1 and TRBJ1-1, is SAVISQKPSRDICQRGTSLTIQCQVDSQVTMMFWYRQQPGQSLTLIATANQGSEATYESGFVIDKFPISRPNLTFSTLTVSNMSPEDSSIYLCSVEVQGAETEAFFGQGTRLTVV.

As concerns this clonotype: One end of the junction does not line up with germline, which may come from a read error. The chain carries TRBV13 and TRBJ2-6, with a possible D match to TRBD2 (5 bases). The germline V gene encodes CDR1 PRHDT and CDR2 FYEKMQ (reference sequence). This CDR3 comprises 16 residues. The CDR3 DNA reads TGCGCCAGCAGCGGAGGTGCAACCTCTGGGGCCAACGTCCTGACTTTC. Translating gives CASSGGATSGANVLTF.

The gene calls are TRBV12-3 or TRBV12-4 and TRBJ2-6, with 8 bases lining up with TRBD1. J was trimmed by 0 bases and V by 6 bases; bases with no gene match: 7. This CDR3 has 17 amino acids. The CDR3 is CASRKLTGDSGANVLTF. The DNA of the CDR3 is TGTGCCAGCAGGAAACTGACAGGGGACTCTGGGGCCAACGTCCTGACTTTC.

This clonotype showed up many times. V is TRBV29-1 and J is TRBJ2-5; perhaps TRBD2 as D (6 bases). The CDR3 is made up of 12 amino acids. Trimming pared 5 bases from V and 5 bases from J, leaving 12 bases between. Germline V gives CDR1 SQVTM, CDR2 ANQGSEA. In nucleotides, the CDR3 is TGCAGCGTTCGTACCAGCGGGGAGACCCAGTACTTC. Its protein is CSVRTSGETQYF.

V gene TRBV20-1 combines with J gene TRBJ2-7, with TRBD1 matching over 7 bases. J lost 0 bases, V lost 6 bases, and 8 bases had no gene match. This CDR3 is 14 amino acids long. Germline lookup yields CDR1 DFQATT and CDR2 SNEGSKA (reference sequence). The CDR3 sequence: CSAEDREASYEQYF. CDR3 nucleotide sequence: TGCAGTGCGGAAGACAGGGAAGCCTCCTACGAGCAGTACTTC.

The rearrangement joins TRBV6-5 to TRBJ2-1; a weak D match, TRBD2 (5 bases). CDR1 and CDR2 from the germline V gene are MNHEY and SVGAGI. The CDR3 is 13 amino acids. V was shortened by 6 bases and J by 9 bases, with 15 bases between the two germline ends. The CDR3 loop reads CASRGGWYAEQFF. The CDR3 DNA sequence: TGTGCCAGCAGAGGAGGCTGGTATGCTGAGCAGTTCTTC.

This rearrangement joins TRBV5-1 to TRBJ2-5; possible D gene TRBD1, 6 bases. V lost 0 bases, J lost 4 bases, and 10 bases lay in between. Germline lookup yields CDR1 SGHRS and CDR2 YFSETQ. The CDR3 contains 14 residues. CDR3 sequence (DNA): TGCGCCAGCAGCTTGGGGGGGCTGTCAGAGACCCAGTACTTC. This translates into CASSLGGLSETQYF.

This chain's CDR3 is CASSTNRLGSYNEQFF. CDR3 sequence (DNA): TGTGCCAGCAGCACAAACAGGCTGGGCTCCTACAATGAGCAGTTCTTC. The chain recombines TRBV7-2 with TRBJ2-1; perhaps TRBD1 as D (5 bases). The germline V and J ends were trimmed by 5 bases and 0 bases, with 14 bases remaining between them. The CDR3 extends over 16 amino acids. Germline CDR1 reads SGHTA; CDR2 reads FQGNSA. Combining the CDR3 with reference TRBV7-2 and TRBJ2-1 gives the whole variable domain GAGVSQSPSNKVTEKGKDVELRCDPISGHTALYWYRQSLGQGLEFLIYFQGNSAPDKSGLPSDRFSAERTGGSVSTLTIQRTQQEDSAVYLCASSTNRLGSYNEQFFGPGTRLTVL.

The CDR3 DNA sequence: TGTGCCAGTAGTATCGACAGCCCGAATCAGCCCCAGCATTTT. It specifies CASSIDSPNQPQHF. This chain links TRBV19 with TRBJ1-5; D might be TRBD1 (5 bases). The CDR3 sequence is 14 residues long. Germline CDR1 is LNHDA and CDR2 is SQIVND (reference sequence). The ends were cut back, 3 bases at V and 4 bases at J, with 10 bases in the middle.

V usage is TRBV7-2 and J usage is TRBJ2-3; TRBD2 aligns across 8 bases. Germline loops: CDR1 SGHTA, CDR2 FQGNSA. V shed 3 bases and J 1 base; nucleotides not matched to a gene: 3. The CDR3 has 15 residues. CDR3 sequence reads: CASSFSGIGTDTQYF. Here the CDR3 DNA reads TGTGCCAGCAGCTTTAGCGGGATCGGCACAGATACGCAGTATTTT.

This chain connects TRBV4-3 to TRBJ2-2; D is perhaps TRBD2 (8 bases). This CDR3 is built from 18 residues. Trimming took 0 bases from V and 6 from J, leaving 20 bases between them. Germline CDR1 reads LGHNA; CDR2 reads YSLEER. The CDR3 region has the DNA TGCGCCAGCAGCCAAGATAGGGACAGACTAGCGATGCCCGGGGAGCTGTTTTTT. Its protein is CASSQDRDRLAMPGELFF.

This clonotype turned up a few times. The genes are TRBV6-2 or TRBV6-3 and TRBJ1-5; perhaps TRBD1 as D (5 bases). Trimming pared 4 bases from V and 4 bases from J, leaving 11 bases between. The germline CDR1 and CDR2 sequences are MNHEY and SVGEGT. The CDR3 is made up of 14 amino acids. CDR3 region: CASSSGTANQPQHF. As DNA, the CDR3 is TGTGCCAGCAGTTCGGGGACGGCTAATCAGCCCCAGCATTTT.

This chain uses TRBV29-1 with TRBJ1-1; no reliable D call. The CDR3 runs 15 residues. Germline CDR1 SQVTM, CDR2 ANQGSEA. Trimming took 3 bases from V and 4 from J, leaving 18 bases between them. The CDR3 region has the DNA TGCAGCGTTGACAGCGCTGGAGGGCCGTTCACTGAAGCTTTCTTT. This codes for CSVDSAGGPFTEAFF. Looking up the rest from reference TRBV29-1 and TRBJ1-1 gives the full variable domain: SAVISQKPSRDICQRGTSLTIQCQVDSQVTMMFWYRQQPGQSLTLIATANQGSEATYESGFVIDKFPISRPNLTFSTLTVSNMSPEDSSIYLCSVDSAGGPFTEAFFGQGTRLTVV.